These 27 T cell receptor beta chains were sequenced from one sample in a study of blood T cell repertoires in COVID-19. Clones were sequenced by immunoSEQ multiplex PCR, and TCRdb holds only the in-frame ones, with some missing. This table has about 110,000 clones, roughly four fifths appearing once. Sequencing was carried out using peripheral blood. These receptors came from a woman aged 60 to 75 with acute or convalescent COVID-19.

The CDR3 coding sequence is TGTGCCAGCAGCCAAGATTGGGACAGGCCCCAGCATTTT. Amino acids: CASSQDWDRPQHF. This sequence joins TRBV3-1 (or the pseudogene TRBV3-2) and TRBJ1-5; 7 nucleotides match TRBD1. The germline V gene has CDR1 LGHDT and CDR2 YNNKEL (reference sequence). The CDR3 has 13 residues. J was trimmed by 9 bases and V by 0 bases; bases with no gene match: 2.

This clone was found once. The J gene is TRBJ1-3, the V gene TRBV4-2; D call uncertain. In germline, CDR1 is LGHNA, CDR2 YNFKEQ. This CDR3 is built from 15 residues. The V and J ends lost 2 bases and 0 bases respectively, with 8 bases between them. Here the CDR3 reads CASSQTDTSGNTIYF. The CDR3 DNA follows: TGTGCCAGCAGCCAAACTGACACCTCTGGAAACACCATATATTTT.

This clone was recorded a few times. The CDR3 coding sequence is TGTGCCAGCAGCCAATTGGGCCAAGGGACAGGAGATTCCTATGGCTACACCTTC. Translated: CASSQLGQGTGDSYGYTF. V gene TRBV16 combines with J gene TRBJ1-2, with 8 bases matching TRBD1. Germline CDR1 reads KGHSY; CDR2 reads FQNENV. The V segment lost 1 base and the J segment 4 bases; nucleotides outside the gene matches: 14. CDR3 size: 18 residues.

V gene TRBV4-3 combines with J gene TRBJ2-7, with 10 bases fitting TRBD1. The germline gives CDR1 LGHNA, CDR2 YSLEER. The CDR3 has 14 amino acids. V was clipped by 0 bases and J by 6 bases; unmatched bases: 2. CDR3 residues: CASSQDWDRGEQYF. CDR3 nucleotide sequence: TGCGCCAGCAGCCAAGATTGGGACAGGGGCGAGCAGTACTTC.

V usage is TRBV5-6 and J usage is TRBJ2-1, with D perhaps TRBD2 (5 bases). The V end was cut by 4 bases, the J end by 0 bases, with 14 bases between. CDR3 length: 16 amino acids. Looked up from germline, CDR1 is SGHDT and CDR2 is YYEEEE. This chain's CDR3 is CASSLRTGNSYNEQFF. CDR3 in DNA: TGTGCCAGCAGCCTACGGACTGGAAACTCCTACAATGAGCAGTTCTTC. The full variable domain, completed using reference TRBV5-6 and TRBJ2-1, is DAGVTQSPTHLIKTRGQQVTLRCSPKSGHDTVSWYQQALGQGPQFIFQYYEEEERQRGNFPDRFSGHQFPNYSSELNVNALLLGDSALYLCASSLRTGNSYNEQFFGPGTRLTVL.

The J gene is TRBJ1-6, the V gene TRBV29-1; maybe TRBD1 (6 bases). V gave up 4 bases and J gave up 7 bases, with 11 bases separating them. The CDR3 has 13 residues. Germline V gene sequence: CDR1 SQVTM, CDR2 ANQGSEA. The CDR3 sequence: CSVADRGNSPLHF. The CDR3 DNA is TGCAGCGTTGCCGATAGGGGGAATTCACCCCTCCACTTT. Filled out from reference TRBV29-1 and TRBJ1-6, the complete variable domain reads SAVISQKPSRDICQRGTSLTIQCQVDSQVTMMFWYRQQPGQSLTLIATANQGSEATYESGFVIDKFPISRPNLTFSTLTVSNMSPEDSSIYLCSVADRGNSPLHFGNGTRLTVT.

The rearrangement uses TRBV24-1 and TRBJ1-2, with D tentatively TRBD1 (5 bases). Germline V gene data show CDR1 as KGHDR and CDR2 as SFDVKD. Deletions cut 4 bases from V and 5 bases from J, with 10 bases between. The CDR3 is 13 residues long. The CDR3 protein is CATSESDRYGYTF. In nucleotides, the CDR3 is TGTGCCACCAGTGAATCCGACAGATATGGCTACACCTTC.

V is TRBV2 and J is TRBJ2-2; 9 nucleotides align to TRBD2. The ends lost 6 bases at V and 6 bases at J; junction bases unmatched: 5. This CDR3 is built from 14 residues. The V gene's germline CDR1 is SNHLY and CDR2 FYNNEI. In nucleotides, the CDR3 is TGTGCCAGCAGCCGCGGGGGGGCTGCCGGGGAGCTGTTTTTT. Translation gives CASSRGGAAGELFF.

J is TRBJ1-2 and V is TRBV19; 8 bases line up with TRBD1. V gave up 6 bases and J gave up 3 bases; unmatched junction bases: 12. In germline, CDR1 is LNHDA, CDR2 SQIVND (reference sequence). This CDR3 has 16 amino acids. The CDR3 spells CASSPGTGPSYYGYTF. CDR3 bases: TGTGCCAGTAGCCCCGGGACAGGCCCAAGCTACTATGGCTACACCTTC.

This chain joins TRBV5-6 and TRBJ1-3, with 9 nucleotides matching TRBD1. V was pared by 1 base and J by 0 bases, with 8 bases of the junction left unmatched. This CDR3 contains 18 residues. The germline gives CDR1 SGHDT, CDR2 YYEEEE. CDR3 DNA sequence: TGTGCCAGCAGCTTGAGTGGGACAGGGTTATTCTCTGGAAACACCATATATTTT. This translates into CASSLSGTGLFSGNTIYF.

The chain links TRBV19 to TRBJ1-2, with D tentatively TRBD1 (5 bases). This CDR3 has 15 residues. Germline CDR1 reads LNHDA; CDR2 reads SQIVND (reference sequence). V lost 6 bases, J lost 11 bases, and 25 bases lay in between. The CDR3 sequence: CASSTVGSGKGPYTF. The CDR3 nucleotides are TGTGCCAGTAGCACAGTGGGTTCAGGGAAAGGACCTTACACCTTC.

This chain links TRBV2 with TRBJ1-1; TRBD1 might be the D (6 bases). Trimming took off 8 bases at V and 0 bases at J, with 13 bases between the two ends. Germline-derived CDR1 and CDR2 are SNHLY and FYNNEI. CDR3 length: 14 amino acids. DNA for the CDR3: TGTGCCAGCGGAAGGACAGCAATGAACACTGAAGCTTTCTTT. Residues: CASGRTAMNTEAFF. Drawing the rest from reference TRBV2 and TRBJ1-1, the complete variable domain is EPEVTQTPSHQVTQMGQEVILRCVPISNHLYFYWYRQILGQKVEFLVSFYNNEISEKSEIFDDQFSVERPDGSNFTLKIRSTKLEDSAMYFCASGRTAMNTEAFFGQGTRLTVV.

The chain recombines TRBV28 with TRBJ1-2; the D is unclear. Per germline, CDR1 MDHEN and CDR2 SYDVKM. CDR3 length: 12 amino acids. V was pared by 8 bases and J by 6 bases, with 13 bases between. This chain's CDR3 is CASGRVQNGYTF. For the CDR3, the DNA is TGTGCCAGCGGGCGGGTACAAAATGGCTACACCTTC.

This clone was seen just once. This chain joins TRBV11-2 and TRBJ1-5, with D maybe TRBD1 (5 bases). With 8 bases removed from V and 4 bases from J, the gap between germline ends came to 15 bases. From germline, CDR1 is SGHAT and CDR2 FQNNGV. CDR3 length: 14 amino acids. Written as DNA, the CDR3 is TGTGCCAGCTCCAAGGCGGGGGTAAATCAGCCCCAGCATTTT. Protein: CASSKAGVNQPQHF.

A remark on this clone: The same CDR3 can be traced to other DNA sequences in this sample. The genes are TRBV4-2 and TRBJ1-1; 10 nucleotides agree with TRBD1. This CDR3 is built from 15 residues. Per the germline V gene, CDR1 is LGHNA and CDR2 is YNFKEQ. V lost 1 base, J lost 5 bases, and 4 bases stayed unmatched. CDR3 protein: CASSQGQGAKTEAFF. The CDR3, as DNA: TGTGCCAGCAGCCAAGGACAGGGGGCGAAAACTGAAGCTTTCTTT.

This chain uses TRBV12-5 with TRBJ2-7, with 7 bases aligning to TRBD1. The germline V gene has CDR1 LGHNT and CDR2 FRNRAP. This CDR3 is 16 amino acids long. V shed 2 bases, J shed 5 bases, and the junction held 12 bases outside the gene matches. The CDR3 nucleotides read TGTGCTAGTGGTTTGTTATACGGGACAGTTTTCAACGAGCAGTACTTC. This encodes CASGLLYGTVFNEQYF.

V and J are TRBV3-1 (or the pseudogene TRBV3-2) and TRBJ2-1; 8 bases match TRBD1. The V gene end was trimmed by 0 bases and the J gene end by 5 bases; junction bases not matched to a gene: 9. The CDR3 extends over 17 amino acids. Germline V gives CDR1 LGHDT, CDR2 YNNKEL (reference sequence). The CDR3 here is CASSQDGQGWPNNEQFF. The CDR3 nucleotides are TGTGCCAGCAGCCAAGACGGACAGGGCTGGCCTAACAATGAGCAGTTCTTC.

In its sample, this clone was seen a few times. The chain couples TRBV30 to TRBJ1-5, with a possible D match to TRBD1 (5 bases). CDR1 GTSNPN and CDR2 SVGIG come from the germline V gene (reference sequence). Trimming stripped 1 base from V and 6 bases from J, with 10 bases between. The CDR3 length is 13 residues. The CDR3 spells CAWSGTRSQPQHF. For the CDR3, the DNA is TGTGCCTGGAGTGGGACACGGAGTCAGCCCCAGCATTTT.

Here the CDR3 reads CASSLRTGPDTQYF. The DNA of the CDR3 is TGCGCCAGCAGCTTACGGACAGGGCCAGATACGCAGTATTTT. The rearrangement links TRBV5-1 to TRBJ2-3, with TRBD1 matching 8 bases. In germline, CDR1 is SGHRS, CDR2 YFSETQ. The CDR3 consists of 14 residues. Trimming at V came to 2 bases and at J to 4 bases, leaving 3 bases not matched to a gene.

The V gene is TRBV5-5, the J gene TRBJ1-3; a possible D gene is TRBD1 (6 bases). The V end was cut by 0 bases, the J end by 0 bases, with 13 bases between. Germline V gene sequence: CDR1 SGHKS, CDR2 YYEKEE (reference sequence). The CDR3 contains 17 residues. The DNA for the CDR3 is TGTGCCAGCAGCTTGGAGGGGGACGGTTACTCTGGAAACACCATATATTTT. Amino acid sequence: CASSLEGDGYSGNTIYF.

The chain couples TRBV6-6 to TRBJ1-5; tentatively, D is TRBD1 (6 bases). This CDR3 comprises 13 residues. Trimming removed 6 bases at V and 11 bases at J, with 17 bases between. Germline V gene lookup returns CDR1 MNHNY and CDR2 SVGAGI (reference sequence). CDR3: CASRKDRSLAQHF. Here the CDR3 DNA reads TGTGCCAGCAGAAAGGACAGATCTTTGGCCCAGCATTTT.

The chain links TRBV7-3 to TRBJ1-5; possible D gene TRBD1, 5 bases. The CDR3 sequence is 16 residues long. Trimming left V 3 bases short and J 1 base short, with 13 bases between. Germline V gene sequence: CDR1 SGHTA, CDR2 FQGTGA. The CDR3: CASSFSRVWSNQPQHF. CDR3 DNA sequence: TGTGCCAGCAGCTTTTCCAGGGTTTGGAGCAATCAGCCCCAGCATTTT. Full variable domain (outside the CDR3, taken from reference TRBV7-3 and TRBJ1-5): GAGVSQTPSNKVTEKGKYVELRCDPISGHTALYWYRQSLGQGPEFLIYFQGTGAADDSGLPNDRFFAVRPEGSVSTLKIQRTERGDSAVYLCASSFSRVWSNQPQHFGDGTRLSIL.

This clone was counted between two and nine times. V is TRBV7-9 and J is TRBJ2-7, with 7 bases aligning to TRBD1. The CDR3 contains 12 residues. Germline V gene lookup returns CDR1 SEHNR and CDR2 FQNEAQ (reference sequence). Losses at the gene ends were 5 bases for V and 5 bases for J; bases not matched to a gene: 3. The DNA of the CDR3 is TGTGCCAGCAGCGCGACAGGGAACGAGCAGTACTTC. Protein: CASSATGNEQYF.

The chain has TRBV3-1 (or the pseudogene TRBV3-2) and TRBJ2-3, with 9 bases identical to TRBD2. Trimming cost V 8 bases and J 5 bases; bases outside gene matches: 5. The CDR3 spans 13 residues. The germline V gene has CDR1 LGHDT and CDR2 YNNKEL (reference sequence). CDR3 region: CASGSGGIDTQYF. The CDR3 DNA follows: TGTGCCAGCGGCAGCGGGGGGATAGATACGCAGTATTTT.

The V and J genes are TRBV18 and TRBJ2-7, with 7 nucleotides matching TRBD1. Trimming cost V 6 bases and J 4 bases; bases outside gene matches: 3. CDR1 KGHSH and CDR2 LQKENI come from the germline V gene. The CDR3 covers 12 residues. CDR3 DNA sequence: TGTGCCAGCTCCCAACAGGGGTACGAGCAGTACTTC. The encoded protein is CASSQQGYEQYF.

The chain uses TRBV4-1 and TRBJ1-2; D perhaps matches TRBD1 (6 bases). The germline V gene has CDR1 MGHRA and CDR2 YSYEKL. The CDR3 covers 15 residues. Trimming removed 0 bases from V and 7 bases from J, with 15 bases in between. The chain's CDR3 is CASSQDEGSGAGYTF. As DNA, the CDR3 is TGCGCCAGCAGCCAAGATGAGGGGTCAGGGGCTGGCTACACCTTC.

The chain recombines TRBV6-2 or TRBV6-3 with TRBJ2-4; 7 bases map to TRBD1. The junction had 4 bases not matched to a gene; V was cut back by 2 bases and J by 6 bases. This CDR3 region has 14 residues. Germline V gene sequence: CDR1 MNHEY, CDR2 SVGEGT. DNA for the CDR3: TGTGCCAGCAGTTACGAGAGACAGGGAAACATTCAGTACTTC. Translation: CASSYERQGNIQYF.